This TCR beta chain stems from a study of siplizumab effects on memory and regulatory T cells. Findings of the study overall: No functional test confirmed suppression by proliferating siplizumab-culture Tregs.

Comment on this clone: Its antigen is still unknown.

Germline V gene lookup returns CDR1 LGHNT and CDR2 FRNRAP. The CDR3 extends over 16 amino acids. Trimming took 0 bases from V and 3 from J, leaving 9 bases between them. Clones were read by immunoSEQ multiplex PCR, and TCRdb kept only the in-frame ones, dropping some. The table includes roughly 120,000 clones, approximately 92% detected once. This rearrangement joins TRBV12-5 to TRBJ2-6; D gene ambiguous. Sequenced material: CD4+ T cells sorted from blood. The TCR comes from a human donor in good health. The CDR3 DNA reads as TGTGCTAGTGGTTTGGTAAATTCGGGTGGGGCCAACGTCCTGACTTTC. This codes for CASGLVNSGGANVLTF.